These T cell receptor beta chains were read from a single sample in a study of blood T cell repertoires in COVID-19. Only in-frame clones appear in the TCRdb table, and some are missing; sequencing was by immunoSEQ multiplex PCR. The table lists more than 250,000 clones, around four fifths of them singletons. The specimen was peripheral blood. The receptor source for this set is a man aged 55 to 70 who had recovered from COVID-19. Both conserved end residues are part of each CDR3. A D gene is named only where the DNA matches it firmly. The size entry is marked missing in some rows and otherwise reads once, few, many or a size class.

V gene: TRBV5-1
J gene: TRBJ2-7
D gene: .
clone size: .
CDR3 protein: CASREGPNGLYEQYF
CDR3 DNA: TGCGCCAGCAGGGAGGGCCCCAATGGCCTCTACGAGCAGTACTTC

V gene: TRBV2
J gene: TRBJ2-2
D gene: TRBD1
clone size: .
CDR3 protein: CASSDDGKGQGSNTGELFF
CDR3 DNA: TGTGCCAGCAGTGATGATGGGAAGGGACAGGGATCGAACACCGGGGAGCTGTTTTTT

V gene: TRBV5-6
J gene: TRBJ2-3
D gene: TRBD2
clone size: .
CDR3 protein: CASSSWTSGGRTDTQYF
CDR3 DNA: TGTGCCAGCAGCTCATGGACTAGCGGGGGGCGCACAGATACGCAGTATTTT

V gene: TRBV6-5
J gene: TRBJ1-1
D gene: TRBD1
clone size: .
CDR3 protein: CASRDRQGRATEAFF
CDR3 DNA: TGTGCCAGCAGAGACAGACAGGGCCGGGCCACTGAAGCTTTCTTT

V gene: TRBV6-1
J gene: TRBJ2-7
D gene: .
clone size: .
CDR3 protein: CASSEPGGPSYEQYF
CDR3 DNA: TGTGCCAGCAGTGAACCAGGGGGGCCCTCCTACGAGCAGTACTTC

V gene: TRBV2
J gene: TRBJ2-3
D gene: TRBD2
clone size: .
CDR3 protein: CASRLLAGGPPDTQYF
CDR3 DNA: TGTGCCAGCAGACTACTAGCGGGGGGGCCGCCGGATACGCAGTATTTT

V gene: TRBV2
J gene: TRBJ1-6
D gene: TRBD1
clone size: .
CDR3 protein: CASRGQLSYNSPLHF
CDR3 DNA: TGTGCCAGCAGGGGACAGCTCTCCTATAATTCACCCCTCCACTTT

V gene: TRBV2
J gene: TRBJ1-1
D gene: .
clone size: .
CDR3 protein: CASRRGTEAFF
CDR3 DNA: TGTGCCAGCAGAAGGGGGACTGAAGCTTTCTTT

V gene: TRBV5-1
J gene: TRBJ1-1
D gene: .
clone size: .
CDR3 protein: CASSPDILTEAFF
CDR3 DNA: TGCGCCAGCAGCCCGGACATTCTGACTGAAGCTTTCTTT

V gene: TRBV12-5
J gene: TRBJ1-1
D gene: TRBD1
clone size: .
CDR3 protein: CASGGDRTNTEAFF
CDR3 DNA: TGTGCTAGTGGGGGGGACAGGACAAACACTGAAGCTTTCTTT

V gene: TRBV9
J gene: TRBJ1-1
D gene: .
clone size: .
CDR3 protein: CASSVAGRDTEAFF
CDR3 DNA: TGTGCCAGCAGCGTGGCGGGAAGAGACACTGAAGCTTTCTTT

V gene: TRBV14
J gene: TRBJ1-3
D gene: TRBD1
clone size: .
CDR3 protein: CASSPRTGFFENTIYF
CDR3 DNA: TGTGCCAGCAGCCCCCGGACAGGGTTTTTTGAAAACACCATATATTTT

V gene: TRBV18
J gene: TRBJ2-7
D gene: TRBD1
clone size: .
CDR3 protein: CASSPNPGQGSLEQYF
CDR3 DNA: TGTGCCAGCTCACCAAACCCGGGACAGGGATCGTTGGAGCAGTACTTC

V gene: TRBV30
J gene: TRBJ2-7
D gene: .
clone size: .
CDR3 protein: CAWSVNRAYEQYF
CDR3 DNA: TGTGCCTGGAGTGTAAACAGGGCCTACGAGCAGTACTTC

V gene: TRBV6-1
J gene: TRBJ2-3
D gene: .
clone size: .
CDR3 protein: CASSELRPTDTQYF
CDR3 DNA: TGTGCCAGCAGTGAGTTGCGTCCCACAGATACGCAGTATTTT

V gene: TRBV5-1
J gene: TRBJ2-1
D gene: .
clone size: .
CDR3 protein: CASSLAGSEQFF
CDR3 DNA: TGCGCCAGCAGCTTGGCGGGTAGTGAGCAGTTCTTC

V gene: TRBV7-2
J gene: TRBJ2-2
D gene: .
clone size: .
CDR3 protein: CASSSRNTGELFF
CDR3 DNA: TGTGCCAGCAGCTCCAGGAACACCGGGGAGCTGTTTTTT

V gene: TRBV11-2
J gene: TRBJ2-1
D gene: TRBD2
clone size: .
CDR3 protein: CASRIAGGPYNEQFF
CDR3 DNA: TGTGCCAGCAGGATAGCGGGAGGTCCCTACAATGAGCAGTTCTTC

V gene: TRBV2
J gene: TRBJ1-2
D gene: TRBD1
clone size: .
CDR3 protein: CASSTGDTRDGYTF
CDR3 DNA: TGTGCCAGCAGCACAGGGGATACGAGGGATGGCTACACCTTC

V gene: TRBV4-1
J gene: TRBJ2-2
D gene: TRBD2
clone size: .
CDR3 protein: CASSQGLAVLPGELFF
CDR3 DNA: TGCGCCAGCAGCCAGGGACTAGCGGTACTTCCCGGGGAGCTGTTTTTT

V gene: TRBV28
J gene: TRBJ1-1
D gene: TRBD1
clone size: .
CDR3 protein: CASRHRTQGEF
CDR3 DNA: TGTGCCAGCAGGCACCGGACCCAGGGGGAATTT

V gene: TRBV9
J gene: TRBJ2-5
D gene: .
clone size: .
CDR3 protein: CASSLVPVQGTQYF
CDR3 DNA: TGTGCCAGCAGTCTAGTCCCCGTTCAGGGGACCCAGTACTTC

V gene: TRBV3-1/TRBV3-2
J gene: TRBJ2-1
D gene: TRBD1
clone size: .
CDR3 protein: CASSQGWDRAVIGYNEQFF
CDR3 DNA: TGTGCCAGCAGCCAAGGGTGGGACAGGGCAGTCATTGGATACAATGAGCAGTTCTTC

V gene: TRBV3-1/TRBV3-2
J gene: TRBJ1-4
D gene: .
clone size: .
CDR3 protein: CASSQFRTATNEKLFF
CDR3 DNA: TGTGCCAGCAGCCAATTTCGGACTGCAACTAATGAAAAACTGTTTTTT

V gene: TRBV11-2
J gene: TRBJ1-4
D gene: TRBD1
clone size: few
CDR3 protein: CASSTTGGRSNEKLFF
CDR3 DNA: TGTGCCAGCAGCACGACAGGGGGCCGATCTAATGAAAAACTGTTTTTT

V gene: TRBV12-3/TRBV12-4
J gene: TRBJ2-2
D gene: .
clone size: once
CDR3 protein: CASSFLAAGELFF
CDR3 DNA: TGTGCCAGCAGTTTTTTAGCCGCCGGGGAGCTGTTTTTT

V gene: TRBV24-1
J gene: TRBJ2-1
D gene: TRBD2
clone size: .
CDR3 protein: CATSDSGLAHEQFF
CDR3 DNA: TGTGCCACCAGTGATTCCGGACTAGCGCATGAGCAGTTCTTC

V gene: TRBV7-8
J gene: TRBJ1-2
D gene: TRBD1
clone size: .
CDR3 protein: CASSLNRGLGYGYTF
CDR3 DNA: TGTGCCAGCAGTTTGAACAGGGGGCTCGGCTATGGCTACACCTTC

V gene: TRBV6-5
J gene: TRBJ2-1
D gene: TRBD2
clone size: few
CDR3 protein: CASSLASGSEQFF
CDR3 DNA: TGTGCCAGCAGTTTAGCTAGCGGCAGTGAGCAGTTCTTC

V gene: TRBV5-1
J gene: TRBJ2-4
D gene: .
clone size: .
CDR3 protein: CASSLGQSNIQYF
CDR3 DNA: TGCGCCAGCAGCTTGGGCCAGTCGAACATTCAGTACTTC

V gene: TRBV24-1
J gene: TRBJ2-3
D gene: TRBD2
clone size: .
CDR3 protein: CATSDTGTSGGTQYF
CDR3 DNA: TGTGCCACCAGTGATACCGGGACTAGCGGGGGCACGCAGTATTTT

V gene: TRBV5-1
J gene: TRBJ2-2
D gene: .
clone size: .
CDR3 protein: CASNAGFANTGELFF
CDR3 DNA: TGCGCCAGCAACGCAGGGTTCGCGAACACCGGGGAGCTGTTTTTT

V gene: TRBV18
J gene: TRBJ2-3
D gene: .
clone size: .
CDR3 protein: CASSPRERLSTDTQYF
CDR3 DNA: TGTGCCAGCTCACCACGGGAGCGGCTCAGCACAGATACGCAGTATTTT

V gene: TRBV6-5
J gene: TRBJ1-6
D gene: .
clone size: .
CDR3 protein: CASRRTENSPLHF
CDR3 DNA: TGTGCCAGCAGACGGACAGAAAATTCACCCCTCCACTTT

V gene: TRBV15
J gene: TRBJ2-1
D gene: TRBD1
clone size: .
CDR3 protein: CATSRDQQGARDEQFF
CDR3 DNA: TGTGCCACCAGCAGAGATCAACAGGGGGCTCGGGATGAGCAGTTCTTC

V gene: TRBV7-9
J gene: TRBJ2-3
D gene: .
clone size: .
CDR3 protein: CASSWTADAQYF
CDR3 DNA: TGTGCCAGCAGCTGGACAGCCGATGCGCAGTATTTT

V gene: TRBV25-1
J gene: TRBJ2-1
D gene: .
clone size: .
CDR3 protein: CASSGGQRRFF
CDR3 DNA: TGTGCCAGCAGTGGGGGGCAGCGGCGGTTCTTC

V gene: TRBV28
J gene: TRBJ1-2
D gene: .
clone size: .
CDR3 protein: CAGRQVNYGYTF
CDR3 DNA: TGTGCCGGCAGGCAGGTAAACTATGGCTACACCTTC

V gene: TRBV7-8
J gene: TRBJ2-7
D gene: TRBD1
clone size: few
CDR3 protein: CASSLGYGQGQEQYF
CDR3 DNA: TGTGCCAGCAGCTTAGGATACGGACAGGGGCAAGAGCAGTACTTC

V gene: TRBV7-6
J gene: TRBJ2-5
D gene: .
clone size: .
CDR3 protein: CASSAAPLELEWIQETQYF
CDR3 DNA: TGTGCCAGCAGCGCCGCTCCACTAGAATTAGAGTGGATCCAAGAGACCCAGTACTTC

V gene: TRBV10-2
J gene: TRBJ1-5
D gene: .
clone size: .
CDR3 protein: CASRIGGNSNQPQHF
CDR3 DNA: TGCGCCAGCAGAATAGGCGGCAATAGCAATCAGCCCCAGCATTTT

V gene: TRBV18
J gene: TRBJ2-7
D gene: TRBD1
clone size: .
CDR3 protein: CASSPLVGTGIGYEQYF
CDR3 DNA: TGTGCCAGCTCACCACTCGTAGGGACAGGCATTGGCTACGAGCAGTACTTC

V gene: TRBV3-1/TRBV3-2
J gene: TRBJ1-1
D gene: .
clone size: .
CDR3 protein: CASTSLAGLNTEAFF
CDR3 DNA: TGTGCCAGCACCAGTCTGGCGGGTCTGAACACTGAAGCTTTCTTT

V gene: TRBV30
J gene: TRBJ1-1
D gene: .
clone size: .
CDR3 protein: CAWLGADRRTEAFF
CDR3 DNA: TGTGCCTGGCTGGGCGCAGATAGACGCACTGAAGCTTTCTTT

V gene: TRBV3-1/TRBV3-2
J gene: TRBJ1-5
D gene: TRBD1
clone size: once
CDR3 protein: CASSQTGERQPQHF
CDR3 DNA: TGTGCCAGCAGCCAAACAGGGGAGAGGCAGCCCCAGCATTTT

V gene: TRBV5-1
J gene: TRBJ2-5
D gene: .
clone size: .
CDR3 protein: CASSSQDRLGETQYF
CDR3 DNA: TGCGCCAGCAGCTCTCAAGACAGGCTCGGGGAGACCCAGTACTTC